The 6 T cell receptor beta chains in this list originate from one sample, sequenced in a study of control samples from healthy donors and cancer patients. Only in-frame clones appear in the TCRdb table, and some are missing; sequencing was by immunoSEQ multiplex PCR. The profile shows 55,000 to 85,000 clones, nearly 90% of them singletons. The specimen sequenced was PBMCs. The receptors derive from a man aged 55 to 70 with lung cancer.

The rearrangement uses TRBV5-1 and TRBJ2-1, with a tentative D call TRBD2 (6 bases). Between the trimmed V and J ends, which lost 4 bases and 5 bases, there was a span of 10 bases. The CDR3 spans 13 residues. Looked up from germline, CDR1 is SGHRS and CDR2 is YFSETQ. Here the CDR3 DNA reads TGCGCCAGCAGCGGGGGGAACGACAATGAGCAGTTCTTC. Amino acids: CASSGGNDNEQFF.

The chain is built from TRBV12-5 and TRBJ2-6; tentatively, D is TRBD2 (5 bases). The CDR3 spans 21 residues. Germline V lookup: CDR1 LGHNT, CDR2 FRNRAP. The ends were cut back, 1 base at V and 0 bases at J, with 22 bases in the middle. The CDR3 here is CASGLALDGRPILSGANVLTF. As DNA, the CDR3 is TGTGCTAGTGGTTTGGCACTAGATGGCAGGCCGATTCTCTCTGGGGCCAACGTCCTGACTTTC.

The chain employs TRBV11-1 and TRBJ2-4; either TRBD1 or TRBD2 may supply D (5 bases each). The germline V gene has CDR1 SGHAT and CDR2 FQDESV (reference sequence). V dropped 6 bases and J dropped 0 bases, with 12 bases sitting between them. This CDR3 is built from 15 residues. Written as DNA, the CDR3 is TGTGCCAGCAGTCGGGACGGTCTAGCCAAAAACATTCAGTACTTC. It is translated as CASSRDGLAKNIQYF.

Details on this clone: One junction end does not reproduce the germline sequence, and a read error may be involved. The gene calls are TRBV5-6 and TRBJ1-6; D possibly corresponds to TRBD1 (5 bases). This CDR3 region has 17 residues. The germline CDR1 and CDR2 sequences are SGHDT and YYEEEE. CDR3 loop: CARRPGGGSSYNSPLHF. Here the CDR3 DNA reads TGCGCCCGCAGGCCCGGGGGGGGGAGCTCCTATAATTCACCCCTCCACTTT.

The rearrangement joins TRBV11-3 to TRBJ1-1; 8 nucleotides align to TRBD1. V lost 0 bases, J lost 1 base, and 1 base stayed unmatched. The CDR3 extends over 15 amino acids. CDR1 is SGHNT and CDR2 is YENEEA in the germline V gene. The CDR3 DNA sequence: TGTGCCAGCAGCTTAGATGGACAGGGGAACACTGAAGCTTTCTTT. Its protein product is CASSLDGQGNTEAFF. Variable domain in full (rest from reference TRBV11-3 and TRBJ1-1): EAGVVQSPRYKIIEKKQPVAFWCNPISGHNTLYWYLQNLGQGPELLIRYENEEAVDDSQLPKDRFSAERLKGVDSTLKIQPAELGDSAVYLCASSLDGQGNTEAFFGQGTRLTVV.

V gene TRBV5-4 combines with J gene TRBJ2-4; D remains unclear. V was shortened by 1 base and J by 0 bases, with 14 bases between the two germline ends. The CDR3 spans 17 residues. Looked up from germline, CDR1 is SGHNT and CDR2 is YYREEE (reference sequence). DNA of the CDR3: TGTGCCAGCAGCTTGAGAGCCAGACCCTTAGCCAAAAACATTCAGTACTTC. Amino acids: CASSLRARPLAKNIQYF.